These 11 T cell receptor beta chains were all obtained from the same sample, sequenced in a study of blood T cells in healthy people across ages. It was with a sample-barcoded 5' primer and a J-beta primer mix that a second PCR of about 6 to 12 cycles was run. TCRdb ran MiXCR on the 5' RACE reads and lists one entry per CDR3 protein. Of around 1,500,000 distinct CDR3 sequences listed, 28% were seen once; the top ten hold 7% to 9%. The specimen was blood. The receptor source for this set is a woman aged 30 to 39 in good health.

The chain uses TRBV29-1 and TRBJ2-5, with D perhaps matching TRBD2 (6 bases). The CDR3 is 13 residues long. Germline V gives CDR1 SQVTM, CDR2 ANQGSEA. Trimming pared 8 bases from V and 4 bases from J, leaving 17 bases between. DNA for the CDR3: TGCAGCACCCAATCGGGGGTGGGAGAGACCCAGTACTTC. Its protein product is CSTQSGVGETQYF.

The chain combines TRBV5-1 with TRBJ2-5, with 10 bases that match TRBD2. CDR3 size: 14 residues. The trim removed 4 bases at V and 5 bases at J, leaving 5 bases unmatched. Germline V gene data show CDR1 as SGHRS and CDR2 as YFSETQ. The CDR3 sequence: CASSMTSGWETQYF. CDR3 sequence (DNA): TGCGCCAGCAGCATGACTAGCGGGTGGGAGACCCAGTACTTC.

V and J are TRBV3-1 and TRBJ2-3; 11 bases map to TRBD2. This CDR3 contains 18 residues. J was trimmed by 0 bases and V by 0 bases; bases with no gene match: 5. Germline values: CDR1 LGHDT, CDR2 YNNKEL (reference sequence). The CDR3 nucleotides are TGTGCCAGCAGCCAAGATCCGACTAGCGGGGCAAGCACAGATACGCAGTATTTT. It yields the protein CASSQDPTSGASTDTQYF.

This clonotype was counted only a few times. This chain joins TRBV5-1 and TRBJ1-4; the match to TRBD1 covers 7 bases. This CDR3 spans 14 amino acids. V gave up 1 base and J gave up 9 bases; unmatched junction bases: 6. Germline-derived CDR1 and CDR2 are SGHRS and YFSETQ. CDR3 sequence: CASSLTGEDKKLFF. DNA for the CDR3: TGCGCCAGCAGCTTGACAGGGGAAGATAAAAAACTGTTTTTT. Based on the CDR3 plus reference TRBV5-1 and TRBJ1-4, the full variable domain is KAGVTQTPRYLIKTRGQQVTLSCSPISGHRSVSWYQQTPGQGLQFLFEYFSETQRNKGNFPGRFSGRQFSNSRSEMNVSTLELGDSALYLCASSLTGEDKKLFFGSGTQLSVL.

The J gene is TRBJ2-1, the V gene TRBV11-3; D ambiguous. Trimming removed 1 base from V and 6 bases from J, with 16 bases in between. The CDR3 runs 16 residues. CDR1 is SGHNT and CDR2 is YENEEA in the germline V gene. The CDR3 DNA is TGTGCCAGCAGCTTAGTGGGAATCCGTGGTGGCAATGAGCAGTTCTTC. It translates to CASSLVGIRGGNEQFF.

V gene TRBV7-9 combines with J gene TRBJ1-3; no clear D gene. Trimming left V 6 bases short and J 1 base short, with 10 bases between. CDR3 length: 14 residues. The V gene's germline CDR1 is SEHNR and CDR2 FQNEAQ (reference sequence). The CDR3 DNA follows: TGTGCCAGCAGAGCTACCGGTTCTGGAAACACCATATATTTT. Translation: CASRATGSGNTIYF. Combining the CDR3 with reference TRBV7-9 and TRBJ1-3 gives the whole variable domain DTGVSQNPRHKITKRGQNVTFRCDPISEHNRLYWYRQTLGQGPEFLTYFQNEAQLEKSRLLSDRFSAERPKGSFSTLEIQRTEQGDSAMYLCASRATGSGNTIYFGEGSWLTVV.

The chain links TRBV5-1 to TRBJ2-7; D perhaps matches TRBD1 (5 bases). CDR3 length: 13 residues. CDR1 and CDR2 from the germline V gene are SGHRS and YFSETQ. V was trimmed by 0 bases and J by 10 bases, leaving 14 bases between them. This CDR3 is CASSLDRTGIQYF. CDR3 sequence (DNA): TGCGCCAGCAGCTTGGACAGGACCGGTATCCAGTACTTC.

This clonotype was counted only a few times. J is TRBJ1-1 and V is TRBV7-2, with D possibly matching TRBD1 (6 bases). The germline V gene encodes CDR1 SGHTA and CDR2 FQGNSA. CDR3 length: 14 residues. Trimming cost V 2 bases and J 4 bases, with 11 bases left between them. The CDR3 nucleotides are TGTGCCAGCAGCTTATCAGGGGTGATCACTGAAGCTTTCTTT. It codes for CASSLSGVITEAFF.

The J gene is TRBJ1-3, the V gene TRBV12-3 or TRBV12-4; D call uncertain. The V gene lost 7 bases and the J gene lost 5 bases, with 18 bases spanning the gap. This CDR3 region has 15 residues. The CDR3: CASNPGVGYRNTIYF. The CDR3 DNA is TGTGCCAGCAACCCCGGGGTGGGGTACAGAAACACCATATATTTT.

Comments on this clonotype: An end of the junction does not agree with germline; a read error may underlie this. This sequence joins TRBV5-1 and TRBJ2-7; D unclear. Germline CDR1 reads SGHRS; CDR2 reads YFSETQ. The CDR3 contains 14 residues. This chain's CDR3 is CASSLVRNAYGQYF. The CDR3 bases are TGCGCCAGCAGCTTGGTTAGAAACGCCTACGGGCAGTACTTC.

In its sample, this clonotype was seen a few times. The chain has TRBV20-1 and TRBJ2-1, with 10 nucleotides matching TRBD1. CDR1 and CDR2 (germline): DFQATT, SNEGSKA (reference sequence). This CDR3 region has 14 residues. The V segment lost 3 bases and the J segment 9 bases; nucleotides outside the gene matches: 8. The CDR3 spells CSASAGQGFLEQFF. The CDR3 DNA sequence: TGCAGTGCTAGTGCGGGACAGGGGTTCCTTGAGCAGTTCTTC.